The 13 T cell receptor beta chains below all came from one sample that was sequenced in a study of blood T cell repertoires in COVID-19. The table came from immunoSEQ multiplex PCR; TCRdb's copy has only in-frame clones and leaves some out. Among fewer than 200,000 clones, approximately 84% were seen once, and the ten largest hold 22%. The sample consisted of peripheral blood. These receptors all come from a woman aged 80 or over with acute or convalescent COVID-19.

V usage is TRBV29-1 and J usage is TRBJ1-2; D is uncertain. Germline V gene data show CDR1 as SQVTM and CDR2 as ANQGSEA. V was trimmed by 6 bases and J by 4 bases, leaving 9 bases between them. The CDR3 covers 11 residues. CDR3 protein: CSVRAGYGYTF. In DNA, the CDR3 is TGCAGCGTGCGGGCAGGCTATGGCTACACCTTC.

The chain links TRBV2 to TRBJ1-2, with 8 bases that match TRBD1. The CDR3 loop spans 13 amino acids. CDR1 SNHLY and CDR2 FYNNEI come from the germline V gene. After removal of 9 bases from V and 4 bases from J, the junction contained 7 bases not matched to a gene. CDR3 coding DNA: TGTGCCAGAGGACAGGGCCCCTTCTATGGCTACACCTTC. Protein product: CARGQGPFYGYTF.

CDR3 in DNA: TGTGCCAGCAGCTCCCCAGCGGTCACCACCGGGGAGCTGTTTTTT. Protein: CASSSPAVTTGELFF. V gene TRBV7-9 combines with J gene TRBJ2-2, with D possibly TRBD2 on 5 matching bases. Germline V lookup: CDR1 SEHNR, CDR2 FQNEAQ (reference sequence). V was shortened by 4 bases and J by 4 bases, with 13 bases between the two germline ends. CDR3 length equals 15 residues.

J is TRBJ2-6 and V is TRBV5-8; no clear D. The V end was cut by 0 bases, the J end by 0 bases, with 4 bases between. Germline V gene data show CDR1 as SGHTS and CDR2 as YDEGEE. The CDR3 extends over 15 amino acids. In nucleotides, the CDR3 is TGTGCCAGCAGCTTGGTCGTCTCTGGGGCCAACGTCCTGACTTTC. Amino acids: CASSLVVSGANVLTF.

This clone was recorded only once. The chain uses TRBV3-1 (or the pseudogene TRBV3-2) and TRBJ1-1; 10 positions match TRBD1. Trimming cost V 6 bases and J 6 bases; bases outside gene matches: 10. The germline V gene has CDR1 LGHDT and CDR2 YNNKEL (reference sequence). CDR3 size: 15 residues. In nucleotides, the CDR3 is TGTGCCAGCAGGCTTCTTGGGACAGGGGACGCTGAAGCTTTCTTT. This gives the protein CASRLLGTGDAEAFF.

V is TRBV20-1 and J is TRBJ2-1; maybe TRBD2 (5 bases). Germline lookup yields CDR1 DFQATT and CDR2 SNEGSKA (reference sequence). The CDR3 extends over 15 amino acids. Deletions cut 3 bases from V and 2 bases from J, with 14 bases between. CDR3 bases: TGCAGTGCTAGTGGTCCAGCGGTAACCTACAATGAGCAGTTCTTC. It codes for CSASGPAVTYNEQFF.

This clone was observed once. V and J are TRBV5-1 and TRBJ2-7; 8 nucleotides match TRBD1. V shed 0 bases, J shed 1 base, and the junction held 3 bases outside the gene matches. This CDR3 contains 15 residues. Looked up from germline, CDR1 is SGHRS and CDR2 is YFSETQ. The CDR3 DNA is TGCGCCAGCAGCTTGGCCGGGACAGGTTCCTACGAGCAGTACTTC. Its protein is CASSLAGTGSYEQYF.

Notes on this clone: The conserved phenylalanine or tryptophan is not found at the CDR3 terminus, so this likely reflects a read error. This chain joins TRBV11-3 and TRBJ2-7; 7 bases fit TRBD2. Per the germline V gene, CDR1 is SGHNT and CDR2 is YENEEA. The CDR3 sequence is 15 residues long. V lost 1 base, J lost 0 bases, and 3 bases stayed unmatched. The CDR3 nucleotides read TGTGCCAGCAGCTTAGGAAGCGGGGACTCCTACGAGCAGTACTTA. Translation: CASSLGSGDSYEQYL.

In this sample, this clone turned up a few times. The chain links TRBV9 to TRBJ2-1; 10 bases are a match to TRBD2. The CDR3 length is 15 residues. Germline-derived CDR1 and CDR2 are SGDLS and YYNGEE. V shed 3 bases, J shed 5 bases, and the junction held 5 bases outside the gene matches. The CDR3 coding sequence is TGTGCCAGCAGCGCCGGGACTAGCGACAACAATGAGCAGTTCTTC. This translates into CASSAGTSDNNEQFF.

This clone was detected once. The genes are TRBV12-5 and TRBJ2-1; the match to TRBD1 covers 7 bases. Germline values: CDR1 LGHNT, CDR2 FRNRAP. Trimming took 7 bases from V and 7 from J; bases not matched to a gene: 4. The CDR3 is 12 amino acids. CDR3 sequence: CASAPGGNEQFF. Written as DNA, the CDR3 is TGTGCTAGTGCCCCAGGGGGTAATGAGCAGTTCTTC.

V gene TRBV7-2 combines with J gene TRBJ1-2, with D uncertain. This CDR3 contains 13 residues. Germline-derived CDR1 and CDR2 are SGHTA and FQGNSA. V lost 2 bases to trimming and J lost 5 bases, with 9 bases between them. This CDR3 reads CASSLYETYGYTF. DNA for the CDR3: TGTGCCAGCAGCTTATATGAGACTTATGGCTACACCTTC. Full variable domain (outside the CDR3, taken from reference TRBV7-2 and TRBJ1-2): GAGVSQSPSNKVTEKGKDVELRCDPISGHTALYWYRQSLGQGLEFLIYFQGNSAPDKSGLPSDRFSAERTGGSVSTLTIQRTQQEDSAVYLCASSLYETYGYTFGSGTRLTVV.

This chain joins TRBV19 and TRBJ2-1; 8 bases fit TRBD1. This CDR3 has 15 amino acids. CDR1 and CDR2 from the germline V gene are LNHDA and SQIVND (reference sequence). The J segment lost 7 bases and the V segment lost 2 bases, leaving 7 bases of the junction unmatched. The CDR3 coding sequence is TGTGCCAGTAGTATACAGGGGGCTTTGGAGAATGAGCAGTTCTTC. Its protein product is CASSIQGALENEQFF.

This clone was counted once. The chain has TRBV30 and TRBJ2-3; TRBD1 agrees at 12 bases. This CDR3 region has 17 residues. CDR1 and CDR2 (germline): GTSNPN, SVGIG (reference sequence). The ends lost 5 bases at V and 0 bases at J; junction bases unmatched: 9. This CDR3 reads CAWGAGTGGASTDTQYF. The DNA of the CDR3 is TGTGCCTGGGGGGCAGGGACAGGGGGCGCGAGCACAGATACGCAGTATTTT.